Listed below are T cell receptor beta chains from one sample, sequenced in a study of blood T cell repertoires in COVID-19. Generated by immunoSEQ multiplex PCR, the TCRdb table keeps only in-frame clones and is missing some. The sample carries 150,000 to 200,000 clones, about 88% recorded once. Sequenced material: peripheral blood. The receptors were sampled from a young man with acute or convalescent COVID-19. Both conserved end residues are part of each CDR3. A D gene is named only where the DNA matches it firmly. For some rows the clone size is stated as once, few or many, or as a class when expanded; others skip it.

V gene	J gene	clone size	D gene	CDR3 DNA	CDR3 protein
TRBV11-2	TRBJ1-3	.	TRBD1	TGTGCCAGCAGCCTTGACAGGGCCTCTGGAAACACCATATATTTT	CASSLDRASGNTIYF
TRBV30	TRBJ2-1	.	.	TGTGCCTGGAGTGTCTGGGAGAATGAGCAGTTCTTC	CAWSVWENEQFF
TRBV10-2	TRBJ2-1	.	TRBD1	TGCGCCAGCCGAGATCCCACCGGGACAGGGGCGGATGAGCAGTTCTTC	CASRDPTGTGADEQFF
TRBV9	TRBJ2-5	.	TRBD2	TGTGCCAGCAGCGTAGGGACTAGCGGGGCCCAAGAGACCCAGTACTTC	CASSVGTSGAQETQYF
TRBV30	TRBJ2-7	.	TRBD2	TGTGCCTGGAGAGAGTTCCGGACTAGCGGTAACTACGAGCAGTACTTC	CAWREFRTSGNYEQYF
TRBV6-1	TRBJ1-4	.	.	TGTGCCAGCAGTGACGGGGAGGTATTTAATGAAAAACTGTTTTTT	CASSDGEVFNEKLFF
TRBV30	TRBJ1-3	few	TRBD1	TGTGCCTGGAGGGAGGGACAGGGATACTCTGGAAACACCATATATTTT	CAWREGQGYSGNTIYF
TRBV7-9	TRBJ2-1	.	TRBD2	TGTGCCAGCACCGGCGGGGGGGCCGGATACAATGAGCAGTTCTTC	CASTGGGAGYNEQFF
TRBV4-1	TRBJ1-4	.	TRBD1	TGCGCCAGCAGACCCGGGACAGGCCTAACTAATGAAAAACTGTTTTTT	CASRPGTGLTNEKLFF
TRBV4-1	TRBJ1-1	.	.	TGCGCCAGCAGCCAAGATAGCGGCAGATGGGTCACTGAAGCTTTCTTT	CASSQDSGRWVTEAFF
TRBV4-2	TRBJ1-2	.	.	TGTGCCAGCAGCCAAGTTAATGACTATGGCTACACCTTC	CASSQVNDYGYTF
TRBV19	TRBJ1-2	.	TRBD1	TGTGCCACCGCGGCCCGGACAGGGGCTAACTATGGCTACACCTTC	CATAARTGANYGYTF
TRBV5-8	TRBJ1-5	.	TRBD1	TGTGCCAGCAGCTTAGGACAGGAGTTTGGGCAGCCCCAGCATTTT	CASSLGQEFGQPQHF
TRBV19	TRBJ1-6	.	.	TGTGCCAGTACCTGGAGAGAGAATTCACCCCTCCACTTT	CASTWRENSPLHF
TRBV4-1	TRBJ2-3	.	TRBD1	TGCGCCAGCAGCCAAGATGACAGGGCGTTGGGAGATACGCAGTATTTT	CASSQDDRALGDTQYF
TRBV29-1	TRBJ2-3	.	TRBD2	TGCAGCGTGGCCAGACAGGGTCGGCTAGCGGGGGGCACAGATACGCAGTATTTT	CSVARQGRLAGGTDTQYF
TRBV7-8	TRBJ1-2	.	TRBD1	TGTGCCAGCAGCGACCTGGGACAGGGCTATGGCTACACCTTC	CASSDLGQGYGYTF
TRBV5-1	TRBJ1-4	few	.	TGCGCCAGCAGCTTGGTTCCTCTAGTGGGGGCTGCAACTAATGAAAAACTGTTTTTT	CASSLVPLVGAATNEKLFF
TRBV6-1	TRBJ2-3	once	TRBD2	TGTGCCAGCAGTGAAGCGGGAAGACTAAGGGGACTAGCGGGGGTCACAGATACGCAGTATTTT	CASSEAGRLRGLAGVTDTQYF
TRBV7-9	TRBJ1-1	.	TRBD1	TGTGCCAGCAGCCCAGGACAGGAGGGGACTGAAGCTTTCTTT	CASSPGQEGTEAFF
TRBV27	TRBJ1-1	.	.	TGTGCCAGCAGTTTATACAGGGACGGCACTGAAGCTTTCTTT	CASSLYRDGTEAFF
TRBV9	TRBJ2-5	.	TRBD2	TGTGCCAGCGCCGGGACTAGCGGGGGGCACATGTACTTC	CASAGTSGGHMYF
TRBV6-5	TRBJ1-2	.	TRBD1	TGTGCCAGCAGTTACTCGAGGACAGGGGTGAACTATGGCTACACCTTC	CASSYSRTGVNYGYTF
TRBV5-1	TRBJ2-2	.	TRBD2	TGCGCCAGCAGCTATAGCGGGGTTGACACCGGGGAGCTGTTTTTT	CASSYSGVDTGELFF
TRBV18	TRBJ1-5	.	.	TGTGCCAGCTCACCAATCTCTGATCAGCCCCAGCATTTT	CASSPISDQPQHF
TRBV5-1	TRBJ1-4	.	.	TGCGCCAGCAGTAGCAGGGGAAATGAAAAACTGTTTTTT	CASSSRGNEKLFF